This TCR beta chain was documented in a study of cytomegalovirus exposure and HLA in healthy donors. Study observations and caveats: An assumption of roughly uniform sequencing depth across donors underlay the presence/absence analyses. Analysis performed later found 16,951 TCR beta sequences associated with HLA alleles at 0.05 false discovery rate.

J lost 4 bases, V lost 6 bases, and 3 bases had no gene match. CDR3 size: 13 residues. Germline CDR1 reads SNHLY; CDR2 reads FYNNEI. In regard to this clone: The antigen remains undetermined.

PCR amplification relied on 60 Vbeta primers (plus 13 Jbeta primers). Only in-frame clones appear in the TCRdb table, and some are missing; sequencing was by immunoSEQ multiplex PCR. The data show approximately 160,000 clones, roughly 77% seen once. This chain joins TRBV2 and TRBJ1-1, with 9 bases fitting TRBD1. Sequenced: PBMCs. This receptor was obtained from a woman aged 18-35 years in good health and CMV-seronegative. The chain's CDR3 is CASRGTGLTEAFF. CDR3 bases: TGTGCCAGCAGGGGGACAGGGCTCACTGAAGCTTTCTTT.